The 26 T cell receptor beta chains presented below share a single source sample, sequenced in a study of T cell changes during pregnancy in multiple sclerosis. Here immunoSEQ multiplex PCR was the method, and the copy in TCRdb shows in-frame clones only, minus some. Here the sample spans under 80,000 clones, about 89% being singletons. This specimen consisted of CD4+ T cells from peripheral blood mononuclear cells, obtained in the second trimester of pregnancy. Every receptor here comes from a female donor with multiple sclerosis, enrolled in a pregnancy study.

The chain carries TRBV4-1 and TRBJ1-2, with a tentative D call TRBD1 (5 bases). Germline CDR1 MGHRA, CDR2 YSYEKL. This CDR3 is built from 15 residues. V was clipped by 2 bases and J by 6 bases, with 16 bases between them. As DNA, the CDR3 is TGCGCCAGCAGCCAACGTGGACCGAAGGGGAATGGCTACACCTTC. Amino acids: CASSQRGPKGNGYTF.

The chain employs TRBV7-9 and TRBJ2-3; 7 nucleotides agree with TRBD2. The CDR3 loop spans 14 amino acids. Germline V lookup: CDR1 SEHNR, CDR2 FQNEAQ (reference sequence). V lost 5 bases to trimming and J lost 3 bases; unmatched junction nucleotides: 5. The CDR3 here is CASSPGLSTDTQYF. As DNA, the CDR3 is TGTGCCAGCAGCCCGGGACTATCTACAGATACGCAGTATTTT.

The rearrangement uses TRBV6-5 and TRBJ2-7, with 8 nucleotides matching TRBD1. V trimming: 2 bases; J trimming: 5 bases; junction bases outside the gene matches: 2. This CDR3 region has 13 residues. The germline CDR1 and CDR2 sequences are MNHEY and SVGAGI. This CDR3 is CASSYPDRDEQYF. CDR3 DNA sequence: TGTGCCAGCAGTTACCCGGACAGGGACGAGCAGTACTTC.

The chain employs TRBV29-1 and TRBJ2-6, with a weak D call TRBD1 (5 bases). The V end was cut by 7 bases, the J end by 0 bases, with 7 bases between. Germline V CDR1 and CDR2: SQVTM, ANQGSEA. This CDR3 comprises 13 residues. The CDR3 nucleotides read TGCAGCGCTAGGGGCTCTGGGGCCAACGTCCTGACTTTC. This sequence encodes CSARGSGANVLTF.

The rearrangement links TRBV11-1 to TRBJ2-6, with D uncertain. V was trimmed by 1 base and J by 1 base, leaving 11 bases between them. CDR3 length equals 17 residues. Germline-derived CDR1 and CDR2 are SGHAT and FQDESV (reference sequence). This CDR3 is CASSLGTAMSGANVLTF. The CDR3 DNA reads TGTGCCAGCAGCTTAGGTACAGCTATGTCTGGGGCCAACGTCCTGACTTTC.

This clone occurred once. The chain couples TRBV7-2 to TRBJ2-7, with TRBD2 identical over 13 bases. V was pared by 2 bases and J by 2 bases, with 6 bases of the junction left unmatched. This CDR3 spans 17 amino acids. Per germline, CDR1 SGHTA and CDR2 FQGNSA. The CDR3 DNA reads as TGTGCCAGCAGCTTAAGGGGGGGACTAGCGGGACCCTACGAGCAGTACTTC. The encoded protein is CASSLRGGLAGPYEQYF.

Here the CDR3 reads CAISDNQGVRNSPLHF. In DNA form, the CDR3 reads TGTGCCATCAGTGACAATCAGGGGGTGCGGAATTCACCCCTCCACTTT. The chain uses TRBV10-3 and TRBJ1-6; 7 bases agree with TRBD1. The germline CDR1 and CDR2 sequences are ENHRY and SYGVKD. The ends lost 3 bases at V and 7 bases at J; junction bases unmatched: 9. There are 16 residues in the CDR3.

The chain carries TRBV11-3 and TRBJ1-2; D possibly corresponds to TRBD1 (5 bases). Germline V CDR1 and CDR2: SGHNT, YENEEA. The CDR3 contains 12 residues. The V gene lost 5 bases and the J gene lost 8 bases, with 12 bases spanning the gap. The CDR3 protein is CASSERGGGYTF. The CDR3 nucleotides read TGTGCCAGCAGCGAAAGGGGAGGGGGCTACACCTTC.

The V call is TRBV7-2, the J call TRBJ2-7; 8 bases agree with TRBD1. Unmatched junction bases numbered 7, after V lost 5 bases and J lost 4 bases. The CDR3 consists of 14 residues. CDR1 SGHTA and CDR2 FQGNSA come from the germline V gene. The DNA of the CDR3 is TGTGCCAGCAGCACAGACAGGGGTTTGTACGAGCAGTACTTC. Protein sequence: CASSTDRGLYEQYF.

V and J are TRBV7-6 and TRBJ2-7, with a possible D match to TRBD1 (5 bases). Germline CDR1 SGHVS, CDR2 FNYEAQ. V lost 4 bases, J lost 0 bases, and 16 bases lay in between. This CDR3 has 16 residues. The CDR3 nucleotides read TGTGCCAGCAGCTCATACAGGTCTGCCAGCTCCTACGAGCAGTACTTC. As protein: CASSSYRSASSYEQYF.

The chain has TRBV5-1 and TRBJ2-7, with 9 bases that match TRBD1. Germline CDR1 reads SGHRS; CDR2 reads YFSETQ. The CDR3 contains 18 residues. The ends lost 6 bases at V and 3 bases at J; junction bases unmatched: 19. The CDR3 region is CASTPSDRGRDWSYEQYF. CDR3 sequence (DNA): TGCGCCAGCACCCCCTCCGACAGGGGGAGAGATTGGAGCTACGAGCAGTACTTC. The variable domain in full, completed from reference TRBV5-1 and TRBJ2-7, reads KAGVTQTPRYLIKTRGQQVTLSCSPISGHRSVSWYQQTPGQGLQFLFEYFSETQRNKGNFPGRFSGRQFSNSRSEMNVSTLELGDSALYLCASTPSDRGRDWSYEQYFGPGTRLTVT.

This clone has only one observation. V and J are TRBV29-1 and TRBJ2-5; tentatively, D is TRBD2 (6 bases). Germline values: CDR1 SQVTM, CDR2 ANQGSEA. V was pared by 6 bases and J by 1 base, with 15 bases between. The CDR3 is 14 amino acids. The CDR3 DNA reads as TGCAGCGTGAACACCCTGGGGGGCCAAGAGACCCAGTACTTC. Protein sequence: CSVNTLGGQETQYF.

As concerns this clone: Sequence at one end of the junction differs from germline and may be a read error. The CDR3 nucleotides are TGTGCTAGCAGCTCGACTAGCGGGGCGATGAACACCGGGGAGCTGTTTTTT. Translated: CASSSTSGAMNTGELFF. V usage is TRBV7-7 and J usage is TRBJ2-2, with 11 bases matching TRBD2. There are 17 residues in the CDR3. Germline V CDR1 and CDR2: SSHAT, FNYEAQ (reference sequence).

The rearrangement links TRBV16 to TRBJ1-5; a possible D gene is TRBD1 (5 bases). Germline V gives CDR1 KGHSY, CDR2 FQNENV. The CDR3 runs to 14 residues. V gave up 4 bases and J gave up 2 bases, with 9 bases separating them. The CDR3 DNA is TGTGCCAGCAGCCCATCACAGGGCAATCAGCCCCAGCATTTT. Protein: CASSPSQGNQPQHF.

The chain joins TRBV6-1 to TRBJ2-5, with 7 nucleotides matching TRBD2. V gave up 6 bases and J gave up 5 bases; unmatched junction bases: 12. Germline V gives CDR1 MNHNS, CDR2 SASEGT. The CDR3 spans 15 residues. The CDR3 DNA sequence: TGTGCCAGCAGCCCCAGTCCCGGGACTATGGAGACCCAGTACTTC. Protein sequence: CASSPSPGTMETQYF.

This clone showed up many times. The V call is TRBV5-4, the J call TRBJ2-1; D possibly corresponds to TRBD2 (5 bases). The CDR3 runs 14 residues. Germline CDR1 SGHNT, CDR2 YYREEE (reference sequence). Between the trimmed V and J ends, which lost 1 base and 1 base, there was a span of 6 bases. CDR3 nucleotide sequence: TGTGCCAGCAGCTTGCGGGGTTCCTACAATGAGCAGTTCTTC. It codes for CASSLRGSYNEQFF.

This rearrangement joins TRBV11-2 to TRBJ2-7, with a tentative D call TRBD2 (5 bases). The V end was cut by 2 bases, the J end by 4 bases, with 12 bases between. The CDR3 is 14 amino acids. The germline V gene has CDR1 SGHAT and CDR2 FQNNGV. The CDR3 nucleotides are TGTGCCAGCAGCTTATCAGCGGTGGGGTACGAGCAGTACTTC. This sequence encodes CASSLSAVGYEQYF.

The chain employs TRBV7-3 and TRBJ2-1; 10 positions agree with TRBD1. In germline, CDR1 is SGHTA, CDR2 FQGTGA. The V and J ends lost 5 bases and 12 bases, in that order; junction bases with no gene match: 4. CDR3 length: 12 amino acids. CDR3: CASSPTGGRQFF. CDR3 DNA: TGTGCCAGCAGCCCGACAGGGGGCCGGCAGTTCTTC.

The chain joins TRBV7-9 to TRBJ2-2; 9 bases map to TRBD1. Germline CDR1 and CDR2: SEHNR and FQNEAQ (reference sequence). The V segment lost 2 bases and the J segment 4 bases; nucleotides outside the gene matches: 5. The length of the CDR3 is 16 residues. The CDR3 nucleotides are TGTGCCAGCAGCTTATCAGGGACAGGGCCCACCGGGGAGCTGTTTTTT. Translation gives CASSLSGTGPTGELFF.

This chain joins TRBV7-8 and TRBJ2-1; 10 bases are a match to TRBD2. The junction had 7 bases not matched to a gene; V was cut back by 5 bases and J by 3 bases. This CDR3 has 16 residues. The germline CDR1 and CDR2 sequences are SGHVS and FQNEAQ. CDR3 in DNA: TGTGCCAGCAGCCCCAGAGGGACTAGCGACTACAATGAGCAGTTCTTC. Encoded protein: CASSPRGTSDYNEQFF.

The V gene is TRBV5-4, the J gene TRBJ2-3; the D gene is possibly TRBD2 (6 bases). Per the germline V gene, CDR1 is SGHNT and CDR2 is YYREEE (reference sequence). Trimming removed 2 bases at V and 2 bases at J, with 12 bases between. The CDR3 is 15 amino acids. DNA of the CDR3: TGTGCCAGCAGCTTCGGGGGATTCGACACAGATACGCAGTATTTT. It specifies CASSFGGFDTDTQYF.

The table lists this clone with a count of one. This chain uses TRBV10-2 with TRBJ1-5; 9 positions agree with TRBD1. The CDR3 sequence is 14 residues long. Germline loops: CDR1 WSHSY, CDR2 SAAADI. The V gene end was trimmed by 7 bases and the J gene end by 5 bases; junction bases not matched to a gene: 6. CDR3 DNA: TGCGCCAGCACGGGTGGGACAGGGTATCAGCCCCAGCATTTT. This sequence encodes CASTGGTGYQPQHF.

This rearrangement joins TRBV6-5 to TRBJ1-1; D is ambiguous. Per germline, CDR1 MNHEY and CDR2 SVGAGI. This CDR3 is 13 amino acids long. The V and J ends lost 8 bases and 6 bases respectively, with 16 bases between them. CDR3 sequence reads: CASGSRFLSEAFF. CDR3 bases: TGTGCCAGCGGGTCCAGGTTCCTTTCTGAAGCTTTCTTT.

The chain carries TRBV9 and TRBJ2-2, with a tentative D call TRBD1 (6 bases). The germline V and J ends were trimmed by 3 bases and 6 bases, with 18 bases remaining between them. Germline V gives CDR1 SGDLS, CDR2 YYNGEE. The CDR3 covers 16 residues. The CDR3 loop reads CASSASMGHGPGELFF. The CDR3 DNA is TGTGCCAGCAGCGCCTCGATGGGACATGGCCCCGGGGAGCTGTTTTTT.

The chain carries TRBV19 and TRBJ2-2, with 8 bases lining up with TRBD2. Germline V gene lookup returns CDR1 LNHDA and CDR2 SQIVND (reference sequence). The CDR3 consists of 16 residues. Unmatched junction bases numbered 13, after V lost 6 bases and J lost 7 bases. CDR3 in DNA: TGTGCCAGTAGCAGCCCTTTGGGACTAGGGGTCGGGGAGCTGTTTTTT. Residues: CASSSPLGLGVGELFF.

The CDR3 protein is CASSFRSGSVDTQYF. Here the CDR3 DNA reads TGTGCCAGCAGCTTCCGCAGCGGGAGTGTAGATACGCAGTATTTT. This rearrangement joins TRBV7-2 to TRBJ2-3; 8 bases match TRBD2. The CDR3 loop spans 15 amino acids. CDR1 and CDR2 (germline): SGHTA, FQGNSA. V shed 3 bases, J shed 5 bases, and the junction held 7 bases outside the gene matches.